This T cell receptor beta chain is from a study of T cells after yellow fever vaccination. Study-level results: Post-booster samples contained most primary-vaccination clones (around 95% CD4, about 87% CD8). Weaker overall was a secondary response that nonetheless peaked faster, on day 5 versus 15.

The CDR3 is made up of 16 amino acids. The V gene lost 3 bases and the J gene lost 2 bases, with 13 bases spanning the gap. CDR1 is MGHRA and CDR2 is YSYEKL in the germline V gene. Concerning this clonotype: Its antigen is not identified.

TCRdb ran MiXCR on the 5' RACE reads and lists one entry per CDR3 protein. The sample has some 160,000 distinct CDR3 sequences, around 8.5% seen once; the top ten hold around 33%. The rearrangement links TRBV4-1 to TRBJ2-2; unclear D gene. Sequencing used CD8+ T cells sorted from PBMCs, obtained 45 days after the yellow fever booster vaccination. The clonotype was recovered from a man aged 18 to 29 who received the YFV17D yellow fever vaccine. CDR3 sequence reads: CASSHRHGVNTGELFF. The CDR3 coding sequence is TGCGCCAGCAGCCACCGACACGGAGTTAACACCGGGGAGCTGTTTTTT.